The entry below gives a single TCR beta chain sequence along with its context. The data were obtained in a study of patients and donors after allogeneic stem cell transplantation. Each CDR3 protein is one row after TCRdb ran MiXCR on the RT-PCR reads. Of some 960,000 distinct CDR3 sequences listed, roughly 17% are singletons. The sequencing input was blood, either unsorted or a sorted T cell fraction (not recorded which). The TCR originated in a human donor who was either an allogeneic HSCT recipient or a stem cell or donor lymphocyte infusion donor (not recorded which). It is not recorded whose cells these are; they may come from a transplant donor.

CDR3 nucleotide sequence: TGCGCCAGCAGCTCGTCAGGGTCGGGGAACACTGAAGCTTTCTTT. Its translation: CASSSSGSGNTEAFF. V is TRBV5-1 and J is TRBJ1-1; D perhaps matches TRBD1 (5 bases). The CDR3 length is 15 residues. Deletions cut 3 bases from V and 1 base from J, with 13 bases between. Germline lookup yields CDR1 SGHRS and CDR2 YFSETQ.